These T cell receptor beta chains were read from a single sample in a study of blood T cell repertoires in COVID-19. TCRdb's table, derived via immunoSEQ multiplex PCR, lists solely in-frame clones and lacks some. The repertoire holds over 350,000 clones, with 70% to 90% as singletons. The sample comprised PBMCs or T cells enriched from blood (not recorded which). These receptors came from a woman in her late teens or twenties with acute COVID-19. CDR3s include the opening cysteine and the closing phenylalanine or tryptophan. A D gene is named only where the DNA matches it firmly. Size is stated for part of the rows, as once, few or many counts, or as a class when the clone is expanded.

V	D	size	J	CDR3	DNA
TRBV11-2	.	.	TRBJ1-2	CASSLQGRGYTF	TGTGCCAGCAGCTTACAGGGCCGGGGCTACACCTTC
TRBV28	TRBD1	once	TRBJ1-5	CASHVDGTDSNQPQHF	TGTGCCAGCCACGTGGACGGGACAGATAGCAATCAGCCCCAGCATTTT
TRBV4-1	TRBD2	once	TRBJ2-1	CASSPGLAGNEQFF	TGCGCCAGCAGCCCTGGACTAGCGGGGAATGAGCAGTTCTTC
TRBV7-9	TRBD2	.	TRBJ2-3	CASPYGTSGFASTDTQYF	TGTGCCAGCCCGTACGGGACTAGCGGGTTCGCCAGCACAGATACGCAGTATTTT
TRBV19	.	.	TRBJ1-4	CASSKLGAGEKLFF	TGTGCCAGTAGTAAGTTGGGGGCCGGTGAAAAACTGTTTTTT
TRBV6-4	.	.	TRBJ2-2	CASSDEGRGELFF	TGTGCCAGCAGTGACGAGGGCCGCGGGGAGCTGTTTTTT
TRBV5-1	.	.	TRBJ2-5	CASSLRQAPMETQYF	TGCGCCAGCAGCTTAAGACAGGCGCCGATGGAGACCCAGTACTTC
TRBV5-4	TRBD1	.	TRBJ1-4	CASSWGQGSNEKLFF	TGTGCCAGCAGCTGGGGACAGGGGAGTAATGAAAAACTGTTTTTT
TRBV28	.	.	TRBJ1-4	CASSGRASTNEKLFF	TGTGCCAGCAGTGGGAGAGCCTCAACTAATGAAAAACTGTTTTTT
TRBV6-1	.	.	TRBJ2-7	CASSDPIEQYF	TGTGCCAGCAGTGACCCCATCGAGCAGTACTTC
TRBV18	.	.	TRBJ1-1	CASSPATVRNTEAFF	TGTGCCAGCTCACCCGCGACAGTCCGGAACACTGAAGCTTTCTTT
TRBV4-1	TRBD1	.	TRBJ1-4	CASSQEGTGTEKLFF	TGCGCCAGCAGCCAAGAGGGGACAGGGACAGAAAAACTGTTTTTT
TRBV28	.	.	TRBJ1-5	CASSLELSHQPQHF	TGTGCCAGCAGTTTAGAGCTCTCCCATCAGCCCCAGCATTTT
TRBV7-2	TRBD2	.	TRBJ2-3	CASSLGRAGDTDTQYF	TGTGCCAGCAGCTTAGGAAGAGCGGGGGACACAGATACGCAGTATTTT
TRBV28	.	.	TRBJ1-5	CASSSDAGGIRAGNQPQHF	TGTGCCAGCAGTTCCGATGCGGGGGGAATAAGGGCTGGCAATCAGCCCCAGCATTTT
TRBV28	.	.	TRBJ1-6	CASMLHRNSPLHF	TGTGCCAGCATGCTGCATAGAAATTCACCCCTCCACTTT
TRBV9	.	.	TRBJ1-2	CASSSSSFYGYTF	TGTGCCAGCAGCTCTAGTAGTTTTTATGGCTACACCTTC
TRBV7-6	TRBD2	.	TRBJ2-3	CASSLSSGSADTQYF	TGTGCCAGCAGCTTGTCAAGCGGGAGCGCAGATACGCAGTATTTT
TRBV6-6	TRBD1	.	TRBJ2-5	CASSGTGWYRTETQYF	TGTGCCAGCAGTGGGACAGGGTGGTATCGGACGGAGACCCAGTACTTC
TRBV2	TRBD2	.	TRBJ2-5	CASIRAGGPGETQYF	TGTGCCAGCATCCGAGCGGGGGGGCCGGGGGAGACCCAGTACTTC
TRBV18	.	.	TRBJ1-1	CASSPPKGEHTEAFF	TGTGCCAGCTCACCACCGAAAGGGGAACACACTGAAGCTTTCTTT
TRBV28	.	.	TRBJ1-1	CASSLNQGGSEAFF	TGTGCCAGCAGCCTAAACCAGGGAGGATCTGAAGCTTTCTTT
TRBV28	TRBD1	.	TRBJ2-4	CASSFPRQGENRLAKNIQYF	TGTGCCAGCAGTTTCCCCCGACAGGGTGAAAATAGGTTAGCCAAAAACATTCAGTACTTC
TRBV19	.	.	TRBJ1-6	CASSIQGGLGSPLHF	TGTGCCAGTAGTATTCAAGGGGGATTGGGTTCACCCCTCCACTTT
TRBV28	.	once	TRBJ1-2	CASSAGQGPYGYTF	TGTGCCAGCAGTGCCGGCCAGGGGCCCTATGGCTACACCTTC
TRBV2	TRBD2	.	TRBJ2-5	CASSEGLAGVETQYF	TGTGCCAGCAGTGAAGGACTAGCGGGAGTGGAGACCCAGTACTTC
TRBV28	.	.	TRBJ1-6	CASSLRSGGSGNSPLHF	TGTGCCAGCAGCCTCAGGAGCGGTGGATCGGGAAATTCACCCCTCCACTTT
TRBV6-5	.	.	TRBJ1-6	CASTPRAGKESPLHF	TGTGCCAGCACCCCCCGGGCAGGGAAGGAATCACCCCTCCACTTT
TRBV5-1	TRBD1	.	TRBJ2-3	CASSITGARTQYF	TGCGCCAGCAGCATCACAGGGGCGCGAACGCAGTATTTT
TRBV5-1	.	.	TRBJ2-7	CASSSTYEQYF	TGCGCCAGCAGCTCCACCTACGAGCAGTACTTC
TRBV7-2	.	.	TRBJ1-5	CASSLGGQPQHF	TGTGCCAGCAGCTTAGGAGGTCAGCCCCAGCATTTT
TRBV5-1	.	.	TRBJ2-5	CASRGEETQYF	TGCGCCAGCAGAGGAGAAGAGACCCAGTACTTC
TRBV5-6	.	.	TRBJ2-3	CASSYQGSTDTQYF	TGCGCCAGCAGTTATCAGGGAAGCACAGATACGCAGTATTTT
TRBV27	.	.	TRBJ2-7	CASLSPFRRGIRDEQYF	TGTGCCAGCCTATCCCCTTTCAGACGGGGAATTAGGGACGAGCAGTACTTC
TRBV9	TRBD2	.	TRBJ2-7	CASSVGETSGAYEQYF	TGTGCCAGCAGCGTAGGGGAGACTAGCGGGGCCTACGAGCAGTACTTC